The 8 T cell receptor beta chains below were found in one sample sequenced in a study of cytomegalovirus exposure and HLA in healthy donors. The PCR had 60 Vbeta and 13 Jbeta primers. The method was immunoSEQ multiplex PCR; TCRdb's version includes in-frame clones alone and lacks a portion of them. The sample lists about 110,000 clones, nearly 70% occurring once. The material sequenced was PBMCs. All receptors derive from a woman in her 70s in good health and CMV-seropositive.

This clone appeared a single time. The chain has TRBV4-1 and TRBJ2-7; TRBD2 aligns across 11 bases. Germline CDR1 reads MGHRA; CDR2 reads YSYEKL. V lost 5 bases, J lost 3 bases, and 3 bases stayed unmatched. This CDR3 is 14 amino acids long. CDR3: CASSKTSGDYEQYF. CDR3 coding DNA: TGCGCCAGCAGCAAGACTAGCGGGGACTACGAGCAGTACTTC.

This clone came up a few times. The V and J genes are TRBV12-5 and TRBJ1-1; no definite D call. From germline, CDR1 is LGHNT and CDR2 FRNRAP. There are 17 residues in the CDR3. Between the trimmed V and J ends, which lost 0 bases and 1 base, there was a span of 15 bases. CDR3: CASGLVYGFGRNTEAFF. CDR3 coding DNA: TGTGCTAGTGGTTTGGTATATGGTTTCGGGAGGAACACTGAAGCTTTCTTT.

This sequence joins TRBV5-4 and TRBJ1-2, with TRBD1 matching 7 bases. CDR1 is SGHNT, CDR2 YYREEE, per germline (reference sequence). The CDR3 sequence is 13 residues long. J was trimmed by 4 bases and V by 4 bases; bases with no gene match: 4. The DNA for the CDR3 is TGTGCCAGCAGCCGGGACAGTTTCTATGGCTACACCTTC. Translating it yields CASSRDSFYGYTF.

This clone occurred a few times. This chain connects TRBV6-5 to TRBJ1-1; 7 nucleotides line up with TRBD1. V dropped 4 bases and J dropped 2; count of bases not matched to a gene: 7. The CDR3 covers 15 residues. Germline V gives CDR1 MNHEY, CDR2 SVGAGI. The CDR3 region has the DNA TGTGCCAGCAGTTCCCCGGCAGGGGGAAACACTGAAGCTTTCTTT. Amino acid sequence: CASSSPAGGNTEAFF.

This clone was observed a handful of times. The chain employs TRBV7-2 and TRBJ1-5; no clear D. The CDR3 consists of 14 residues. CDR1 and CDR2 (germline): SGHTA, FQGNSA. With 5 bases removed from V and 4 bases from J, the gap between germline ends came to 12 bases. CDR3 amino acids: CASSPEAVNQPQHF. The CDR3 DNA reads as TGTGCCAGCAGCCCAGAGGCGGTAAATCAGCCCCAGCATTTT.

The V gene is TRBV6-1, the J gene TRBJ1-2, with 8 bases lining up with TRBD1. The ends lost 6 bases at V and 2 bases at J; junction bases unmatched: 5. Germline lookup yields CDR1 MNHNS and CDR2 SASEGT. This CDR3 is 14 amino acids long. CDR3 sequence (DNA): TGTGCCAGCAGCGGACAGGGCCCGAACTATGGCTACACCTTC. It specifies CASSGQGPNYGYTF.

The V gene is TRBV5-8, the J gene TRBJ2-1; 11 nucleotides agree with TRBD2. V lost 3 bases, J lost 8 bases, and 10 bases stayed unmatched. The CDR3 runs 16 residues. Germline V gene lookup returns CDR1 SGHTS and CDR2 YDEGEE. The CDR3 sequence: CASSSGVAGGRDEQFF. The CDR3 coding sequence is TGTGCCAGCAGCTCGGGGGTAGCGGGGGGGCGAGATGAGCAGTTCTTC.

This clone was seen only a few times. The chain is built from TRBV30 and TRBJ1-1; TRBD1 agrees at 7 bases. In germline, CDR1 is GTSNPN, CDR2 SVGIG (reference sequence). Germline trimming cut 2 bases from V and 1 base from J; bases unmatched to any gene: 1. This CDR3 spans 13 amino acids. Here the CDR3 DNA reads TGTGCCTGGAGTCGGACAGGGAACACTGAAGCTTTCTTT. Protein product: CAWSRTGNTEAFF.